Listed below are T cell receptor beta chains from one sample, sequenced in a study of regulatory T cells in long-lasting Graves disease. TCRdb passed the multiplex PCR reads through MiXCR, listing each CDR3 protein once. The profile shows some 340,000 distinct CDR3 sequences, 10% to 15% of them singletons. This sample also belongs to another study, concerning T cells in Graves' hyperthyroidism and ophthalmopathy.

The sample here was peripheral blood mononuclear cells (PBMCs), taken at new diagnosis, from a patient treated with antithyroid drugs. The receptors shown here come from a woman under 30 with Graves disease. Each CDR3 is given with its conserved first and last residue. The D gene is left open where the match is weak. Some rows mark clone size as missing; the rest say once, few, many or name a class of expanded clone.

d_gene: TRBD1; v_gene: TRBV28; j_gene: TRBJ1-2; abundance: few; CDR3nt: TGTGCCAGCAGTACCGCCAGGGACAGGGAGGGGTATGGCTACACCTTC; CDR3aa: CASSTARDREGYGYTF
d_gene: NA; v_gene: TRBV27; j_gene: TRBJ1-4; abundance: many; CDR3nt: TGTGCCAGCAGTGAGTTCGGGGGGGCAGATAATGAAAAACTGTTTTTT; CDR3aa: CASSEFGGADNEKLFF
d_gene: TRBD1; v_gene: TRBV6-1; j_gene: TRBJ1-5; abundance: many; CDR3nt: TGTGCCAGCAGTCCGCCGGGACAGCCCAATTATAGCAATCAGCCCCAGCATTTT; CDR3aa: CASSPPGQPNYSNQPQHF
d_gene: NA; v_gene: TRBV9; j_gene: TRBJ2-5; abundance: few; CDR3nt: TGTGCCAGCAGCGCCCATAGTGTGGTTACGGAGACCCAGTACTTC; CDR3aa: CASSAHSVVTETQYF
d_gene: NA; v_gene: TRBV20-1; j_gene: TRBJ1-1; abundance: many; CDR3nt: TGCAGTGCTAGAGACCCAGGGGCACCGAACGCTGAAGCTTTCTTT; CDR3aa: CSARDPGAPNAEAFF
d_gene: NA; v_gene: TRBV11-2; j_gene: TRBJ2-3; abundance: many; CDR3nt: TGTGCCAGCTTCCCTCTCGGTCCTAGCACAGATACGCAGTATTTT; CDR3aa: CASFPLGPSTDTQYF
d_gene: TRBD2; v_gene: TRBV5-1; j_gene: TRBJ2-1; abundance: few; CDR3nt: TGCGCCAGCAGCCATAACGCGGGGGGGGTCTACAATGAGCAGTTCTTC; CDR3aa: CASSHNAGGVYNEQFF
d_gene: TRBD1; v_gene: TRBV27; j_gene: TRBJ1-2; abundance: many; CDR3nt: TGTGCCAGCAGTCAAATTTATGGACAGGGGGTCTATGGCTACACCTTC; CDR3aa: CASSQIYGQGVYGYTF
d_gene: TRBD1; v_gene: TRBV10-3; j_gene: TRBJ1-2; abundance: few; CDR3nt: TGTGCCATCAGCTACAGGGGAGCTTTAGCTTCTATTAACTATGGCTACACCTTC; CDR3aa: CAISYRGALASINYGYTF
d_gene: TRBD2; v_gene: TRBV6-5; j_gene: TRBJ2-1; abundance: NA; CDR3nt: TGTGCCAGCAGTTCAACAGCGGGAGATTGGAGGCTTGAGCAGTTCTTC; CDR3aa: CASSSTAGDWRLEQFF
d_gene: NA; v_gene: TRBV6-1; j_gene: TRBJ1-2; abundance: NA; CDR3nt: TGTGCCAGCAGTAACCGGGGGAACTATGGCTACACCTTC; CDR3aa: CASSNRGNYGYTF
d_gene: NA; v_gene: TRBV28; j_gene: TRBJ1-1; abundance: many; CDR3nt: TGTGCCAGCAGTTTACCCTCTCTAAGGGACACTGAAGCTTTCTTT; CDR3aa: CASSLPSLRDTEAFF
d_gene: TRBD2; v_gene: TRBV11-2; j_gene: TRBJ2-3; abundance: many; CDR3nt: TGTGCCAGCTGGGGGGGAGTAGCGGCGCAGTATTTT; CDR3aa: CASWGGVAAQYF